This TCR beta chain derives from a study of blood T cell repertoires in COVID-19. Study in general: The origin of the acute and convalescent COVID-19 samples was the United States, Italy and Spain. PBMCs, B-cell-depleted T cells, or T cells were the source of the cDNA or gDNA that made up the material.

Deletions cut 4 bases from V and 2 bases from J, with 17 bases between. The CDR3 is 16 amino acids. The germline CDR1 and CDR2 sequences are SGHDN and FVKESK. Seattle researchers signed up patients amid active infection and tracked them longitudinally. Under the authors' procedure: Cell counts per sample came from amplifying reference gene primers. Profiled with immunoSEQ multiplex PCR; TCRdb holds only in-frame clones, not every one. V, J and clone size are taken as reported in that table, and D and trimming were inferred from the DNA itself. This repertoire shows around 94,000 clones, approximately 90% found once; its top ten account for around 5%.

This receptor was identified in a woman aged 45-60 years with COVID-19, enrolled during active disease. The genes are TRBV14 and TRBJ1-1, with D unresolved. Source material: peripheral blood. Here the CDR3 DNA reads TGTGCCAGCAGCCCGAATACCTGGGCAGCTAACACTGAAGCTTTCTTT. As protein: CASSPNTWAANTEAFF.